These 18 T cell receptor beta chains share one sample of origin, sequenced in a study of T cells in Graves' hyperthyroidism and ophthalmopathy. The TCR beta CDR3 regions underwent amplification using RNA transcripts as the source. Using the HTBI primer set, a first-round RT-PCR was run on the TCR CDR3. TCRdb re-derived calls from the multiplex PCR reads in MiXCR, one entry per CDR3 protein. The profile covers around 340,000 distinct CDR3 sequences, with more than 11% appearing a single time and around 24% taken by the ten largest. The specimen sequenced was blood. The receptors stem from a woman aged 25-40 years with Graves' hyperthyroidism.

V usage is TRBV4-3 and J usage is TRBJ2-1, with 15 bases lining up with TRBD2. Per the germline V gene, CDR1 is LGHNA and CDR2 is YSLEER. This CDR3 has 15 amino acids. Germline trimming cut 3 bases from V and 12 bases from J; bases unmatched to any gene: 6. CDR3 DNA: TGCGCCAGCAGCCAGGCGGGACTAGCGGGAGGACTGCAGTTCTTC. Translation gives CASSQAGLAGGLQFF.

This clonotype was recorded at least ten times. The chain joins TRBV28 to TRBJ2-7; 7 positions agree with TRBD1. Germline CDR1 reads MDHEN; CDR2 reads SYDVKM. This CDR3 spans 13 amino acids. With 7 bases clipped from V and 1 base from J, the junction kept 4 bases outside the gene matches. The CDR3 loop reads CASMGDRSYEQYF. For the CDR3, the DNA is TGTGCCAGCATGGGGGACAGATCCTACGAGCAGTACTTC.

The chain links TRBV28 to TRBJ1-1, with 7 bases that match TRBD1. The CDR3 loop spans 14 amino acids. The V and J ends lost 4 bases and 1 base, in that order; junction bases with no gene match: 3. CDR1 is MDHEN, CDR2 SYDVKM, per germline. The CDR3 DNA reads as TGTGCCAGCAGTTCGGGACAGCAGAACACTGAAGCTTTCTTT. It yields the protein CASSSGQQNTEAFF.

In this sample, this clonotype turned up many times. The V gene is TRBV6-2 or TRBV6-3, the J gene TRBJ2-7; tentatively, D is TRBD2 (6 bases). Germline V lookup: CDR1 MNHEY, CDR2 SVGEGT. V was pared by 4 bases and J by 4 bases, with 20 bases between. The CDR3 consists of 16 residues. For the CDR3, the DNA is TGTGCCAGCAGTTCGCGGACTACTTATAAGGGTTACGAGCAGTACTTC. It specifies CASSSRTTYKGYEQYF.

V usage is TRBV20-1 and J usage is TRBJ2-1; D is uncertain. The CDR3 covers 15 residues. V dropped 7 bases and J dropped 3 bases, with 19 bases sitting between them. From germline, CDR1 is DFQATT and CDR2 SNEGSKA (reference sequence). This CDR3 reads CSVLSQRGLYNEQFF. DNA of the CDR3: TGCAGTGTTCTCTCACAACGCGGCCTCTACAATGAGCAGTTCTTC.

This clonotype was seen repeatedly, ten times or more. The V call is TRBV20-1, the J call TRBJ2-1; the D call may be TRBD1 or TRBD2 (5 bases each). This CDR3 is 14 amino acids long. V was trimmed by 3 bases and J by 4 bases, leaving 13 bases between them. Germline-derived CDR1 and CDR2 are DFQATT and SNEGSKA (reference sequence). CDR3 amino acids: CSARGVSAYNEQFF. The CDR3 coding sequence is TGCAGTGCTAGGGGGGTGAGCGCGTACAATGAGCAGTTCTTC.

This clonotype occurred a few times. The V call is TRBV6-2 or TRBV6-3, the J call TRBJ2-1, with 11 bases identical to TRBD2. Trimming at V came to 2 bases and at J to 3 bases, leaving 3 bases not matched to a gene. This CDR3 spans 16 amino acids. CDR1 is MNHEY, CDR2 SVGEGT, per germline. CDR3 in amino acids: CASSYLAGGRYNEQFF. Written as DNA, the CDR3 is TGTGCCAGCAGTTACCTAGCGGGAGGTCGCTACAATGAGCAGTTCTTC.

J is TRBJ1-1 and V is TRBV20-1; perhaps TRBD1 as D (6 bases). Germline V gene data show CDR1 as DFQATT and CDR2 as SNEGSKA (reference sequence). V lost 4 bases to trimming and J lost 0 bases, with 12 bases between them. This CDR3 is built from 14 residues. Written as DNA, the CDR3 is TGCAGTGCTATACCACAGGGACTGAACACTGAAGCTTTCTTT. Its translation is CSAIPQGLNTEAFF.

There are a few counts of this clonotype. Here the CDR3 reads CASTASGGRQYF. CDR3 coding DNA: TGTGCCAGCACCGCGTCGGGGGGTCGTCAGTACTTC. This chain joins TRBV6-1 and TRBJ2-5; the match to TRBD2 covers 7 bases. CDR1 is MNHNS and CDR2 is SASEGT in the germline V gene. The CDR3 loop spans 12 amino acids. Trimming removed 7 bases from V and 11 bases from J; junction bases left unmatched: 10.

This clonotype was picked up many times. V is TRBV5-1 and J is TRBJ2-7, with TRBD1 identical over 8 bases. V shed 1 base, J shed 4 bases, and the junction held 10 bases outside the gene matches. The germline gives CDR1 SGHRS, CDR2 YFSETQ. CDR3 length equals 16 residues. CDR3 sequence reads: CASSLLFRGRKYEQYF. The CDR3 nucleotides read TGCGCCAGCAGCTTGTTATTCAGGGGGCGAAAGTACGAGCAGTACTTC.

This chain joins TRBV13 and TRBJ2-7; tentative D call: TRBD2 (6 bases). Trimming left V 4 bases short and J 9 bases short, with 16 bases between. The length of the CDR3 is 13 residues. The germline V gene encodes CDR1 PRHDT and CDR2 FYEKMQ (reference sequence). DNA for the CDR3: TGTGCCAGCAGCTCAGACGGGGGTATATGGCAGTACTTC. This sequence encodes CASSSDGGIWQYF. Full variable domain (outside the CDR3, taken from reference TRBV13 and TRBJ2-7): AAGVIQSPRHLIKEKRETATLKCYPIPRHDTVYWYQQGPGQDPQFLISFYEKMQSDKGSIPDRFSAQQFSDYHSELNMSSLELGDSALYFCASSSDGGIWQYFGPGTRLTVT.

This clonotype was found many times. The rearrangement joins TRBV28 to TRBJ2-1; D might be TRBD1 (6 bases). Trimming left V 7 bases short and J 4 bases short, with 17 bases between. CDR3 size: 15 residues. CDR1 and CDR2 from the germline V gene are MDHEN and SYDVKM. CDR3 sequence reads: CASTKTQGRYNEQFF. The CDR3 bases are TGTGCCAGCACCAAGACGCAGGGGAGATACAATGAGCAGTTCTTC.

CDR3 sequence: CASSYGTGVGYTF. The CDR3 DNA reads TGTGCCAGCAGTTACGGGACAGGGGTTGGCTACACCTTC. The J gene is TRBJ1-2, the V gene TRBV6-5; 10 bases line up with TRBD1. This CDR3 is built from 13 residues. J lost 7 bases, V lost 2 bases, and 1 base had no gene match. CDR1 MNHEY and CDR2 SVGAGI come from the germline V gene.

The chain links TRBV27 to TRBJ2-5; the match to TRBD1 covers 11 bases. The V segment lost 4 bases and the J segment 2 bases; nucleotides outside the gene matches: 15. Germline values: CDR1 MNHEY, CDR2 SMNVEV (reference sequence). This CDR3 comprises 19 residues. The CDR3 bases are TGTGCCAGCAGTTCTTGGACAGGGGGCATCAGCGGGAGACAAGAGACCCAGTACTTC. It yields the protein CASSSWTGGISGRQETQYF.

This clonotype showed up many times. This chain joins TRBV11-2 and TRBJ2-3; 7 positions agree with TRBD1. Germline loops: CDR1 SGHAT, CDR2 FQNNGV. V lost 5 bases and J lost 6; bases outside the gene matches: 14. The CDR3 has 16 amino acids. The CDR3 coding sequence is TGTGCCAGCAGCAAAACCGGACAGGCCACCTGGGATACGCAGTATTTT. Encoded protein: CASSKTGQATWDTQYF. Full variable domain (outside the CDR3, taken from reference TRBV11-2 and TRBJ2-3): EAGVAQSPRYKIIEKRQSVAFWCNPISGHATLYWYQQILGQGPKLLIQFQNNGVVDDSQLPKDRFSAERLKGVDSTLKIQPAKLEDSAVYLCASSKTGQATWDTQYFGPGTRLTVL.

The chain joins TRBV30 to TRBJ2-1; 10 bases match TRBD1. CDR1 and CDR2 (germline): GTSNPN, SVGIG (reference sequence). V trimming: 3 bases; J trimming: 7 bases; junction bases outside the gene matches: 0. The CDR3 is made up of 12 amino acids. The CDR3 loop reads CAWRDRGNEQFF. The CDR3 DNA sequence: TGTGCCTGGAGGGACAGGGGGAATGAGCAGTTCTTC. Looking up the rest from reference TRBV30 and TRBJ2-1 gives the full variable domain: SQTIHQWPATLVQPVGSPLSLECTVEGTSNPNLYWYRQAAGRGLQLLFYSVGIGQISSEVPQNLSASRPQDRQFILSSKKLLLSDSGFYLCAWRDRGNEQFFGPGTRLTVL.

The chain has TRBV27 and TRBJ1-2; D remains unclear. The CDR3 extends over 15 amino acids. Germline CDR1 MNHEY, CDR2 SMNVEV (reference sequence). V dropped 5 bases and J dropped 1 base, with 14 bases sitting between them. The CDR3 sequence is CASSQNGVFNYGYTF. Written as DNA, the CDR3 is TGTGCCAGCAGTCAAAACGGGGTTTTTAACTATGGCTACACCTTC.

The table lists this clonotype with a few counts. The V gene is TRBV2, the J gene TRBJ2-7; 7 bases are a match to TRBD1. The V gene end was trimmed by 6 bases and the J gene end by 2 bases; junction bases not matched to a gene: 10. The CDR3 totals 15 residues. CDR1 is SNHLY and CDR2 is FYNNEI in the germline V gene. CDR3 sequence (DNA): TGTGCCAGCAGCCAACCCCGGGACAGCACCTACGAGCAGTACTTC. Translating it yields CASSQPRDSTYEQYF.